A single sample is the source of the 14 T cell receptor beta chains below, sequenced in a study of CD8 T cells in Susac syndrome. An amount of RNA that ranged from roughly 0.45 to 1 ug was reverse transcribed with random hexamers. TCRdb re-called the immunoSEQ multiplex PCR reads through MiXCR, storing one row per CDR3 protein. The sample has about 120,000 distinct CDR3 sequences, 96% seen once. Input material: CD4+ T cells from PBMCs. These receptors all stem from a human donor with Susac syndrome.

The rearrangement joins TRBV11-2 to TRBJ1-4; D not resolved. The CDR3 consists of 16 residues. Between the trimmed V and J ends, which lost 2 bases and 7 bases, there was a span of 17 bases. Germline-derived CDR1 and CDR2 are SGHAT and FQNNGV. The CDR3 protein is CASSLLDPSNGEKLFF. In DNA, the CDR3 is TGTGCCAGCAGCTTACTCGACCCTTCAAACGGTGAAAAACTGTTTTTT. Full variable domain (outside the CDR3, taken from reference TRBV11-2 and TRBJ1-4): EAGVAQSPRYKIIEKRQSVAFWCNPISGHATLYWYQQILGQGPKLLIQFQNNGVVDDSQLPKDRFSAERLKGVDSTLKIQPAKLEDSAVYLCASSLLDPSNGEKLFFGSGTQLSVL.

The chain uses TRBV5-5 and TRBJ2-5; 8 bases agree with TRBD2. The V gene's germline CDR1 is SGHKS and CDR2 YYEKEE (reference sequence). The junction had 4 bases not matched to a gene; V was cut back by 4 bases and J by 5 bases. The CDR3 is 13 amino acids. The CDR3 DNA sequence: TGTGCCAGCAGCCGGGGACTAGTGGAGACCCAGTACTTC. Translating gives CASSRGLVETQYF.

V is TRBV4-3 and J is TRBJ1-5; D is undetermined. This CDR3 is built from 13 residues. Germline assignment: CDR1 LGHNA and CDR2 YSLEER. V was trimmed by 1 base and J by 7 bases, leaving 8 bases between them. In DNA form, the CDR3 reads TGCGCCAGCAGCCAAGTATTGCGCCAGCCCCAGCATTTT. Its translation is CASSQVLRQPQHF.

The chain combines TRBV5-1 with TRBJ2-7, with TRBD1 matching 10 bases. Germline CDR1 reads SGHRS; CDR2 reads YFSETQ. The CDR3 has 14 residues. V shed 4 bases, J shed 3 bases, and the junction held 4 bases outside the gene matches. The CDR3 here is CASSLRTGGYEQYF. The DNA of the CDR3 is TGCGCCAGCAGCCTTCGGACAGGGGGCTACGAGCAGTACTTC.

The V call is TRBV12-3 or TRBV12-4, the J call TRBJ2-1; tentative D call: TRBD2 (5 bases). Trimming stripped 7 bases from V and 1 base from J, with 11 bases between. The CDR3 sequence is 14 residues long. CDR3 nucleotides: TGTGCCAGCAAAGGGAGTCTATCCTACAATGAGCAGTTCTTC. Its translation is CASKGSLSYNEQFF.

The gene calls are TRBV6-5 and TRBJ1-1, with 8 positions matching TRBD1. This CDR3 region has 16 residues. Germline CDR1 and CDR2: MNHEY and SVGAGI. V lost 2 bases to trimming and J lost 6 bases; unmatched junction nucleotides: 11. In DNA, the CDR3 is TGTGCCAGCAGTTACGGGTCTCGGACAGGGAAGTCTGAAGCTTTCTTT. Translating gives CASSYGSRTGKSEAFF.

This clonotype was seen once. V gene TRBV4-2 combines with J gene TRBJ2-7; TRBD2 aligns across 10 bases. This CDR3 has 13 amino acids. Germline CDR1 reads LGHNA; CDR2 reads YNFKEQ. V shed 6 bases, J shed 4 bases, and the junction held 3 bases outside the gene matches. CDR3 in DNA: TGTGCCAGCAGGGGGACTAGCGTTTACGAGCAGTACTTC. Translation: CASRGTSVYEQYF.

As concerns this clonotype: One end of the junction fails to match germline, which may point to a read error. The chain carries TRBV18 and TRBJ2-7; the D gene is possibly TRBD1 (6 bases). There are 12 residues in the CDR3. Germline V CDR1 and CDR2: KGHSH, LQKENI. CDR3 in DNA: TGTGCCAGCTCACCTGAGCAGGGGAAACCCTCCTTC. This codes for CASSPEQGKPSF.

CDR3 DNA: TGTGCCAGCAGTTACGGGGGGCGCTTGGTTACTGGGGCCAACGTCCTGACTTTC. Protein: CASSYGGRLVTGANVLTF. This chain joins TRBV6-5 and TRBJ2-6; D is possibly TRBD1 or TRBD2 (6 bases each). Germline CDR1 and CDR2: MNHEY and SVGAGI. The CDR3 sequence is 18 residues long. V shed 2 bases and J shed 2 bases, with 16 bases lying between them.

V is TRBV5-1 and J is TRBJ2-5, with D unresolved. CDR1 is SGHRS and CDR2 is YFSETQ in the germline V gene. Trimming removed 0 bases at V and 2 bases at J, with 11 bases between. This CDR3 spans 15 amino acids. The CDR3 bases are TGCGCCAGCAGCTTGGGTGCCGTAGCTCAAGAGACCCAGTACTTC. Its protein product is CASSLGAVAQETQYF.

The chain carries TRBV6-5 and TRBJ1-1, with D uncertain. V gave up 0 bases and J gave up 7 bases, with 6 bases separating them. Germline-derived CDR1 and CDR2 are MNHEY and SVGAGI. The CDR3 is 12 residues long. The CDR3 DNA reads TGTGCCAGCAGTTACTCGGGGAATGAAGCTTTCTTT. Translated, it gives CASSYSGNEAFF.

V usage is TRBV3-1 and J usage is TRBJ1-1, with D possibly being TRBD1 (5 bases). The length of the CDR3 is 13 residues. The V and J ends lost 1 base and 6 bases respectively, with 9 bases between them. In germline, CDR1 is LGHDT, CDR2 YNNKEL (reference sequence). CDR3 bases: TGTGCCAGCAGCCAAGGGGCGACAGCTGAAGCTTTCTTT. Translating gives CASSQGATAEAFF.

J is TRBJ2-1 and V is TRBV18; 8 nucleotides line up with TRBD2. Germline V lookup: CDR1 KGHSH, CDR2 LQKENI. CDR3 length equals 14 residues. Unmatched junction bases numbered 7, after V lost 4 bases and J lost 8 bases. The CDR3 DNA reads TGTGCCAGCTCACGAACTAGCGGTTGGTATGAGCAGTTCTTC. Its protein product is CASSRTSGWYEQFF.

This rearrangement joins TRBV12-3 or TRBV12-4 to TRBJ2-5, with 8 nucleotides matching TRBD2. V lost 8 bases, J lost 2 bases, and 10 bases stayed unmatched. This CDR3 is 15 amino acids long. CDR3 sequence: CASRGVAGIQETQYF. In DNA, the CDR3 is TGTGCCAGCCGTGGGGTAGCGGGGATACAAGAGACCCAGTACTTC.